These T cell receptor beta chains were read from a single sample in a study of T cell responses to AZD1222 COVID-19 vaccine. Libraries were prepared by immunoSEQ multiplex PCR; TCRdb keeps only in-frame clonotypes and omits some of them. The profile shows 150,000 or so clones, just over 90% of them singletons. The specimen was peripheral blood, collected on day 0 of AZD1222 vaccination. Every receptor here comes from an adult in good health. The CDR3 runs from the conserved cysteine through the conserved F or W. A D gene is named only where the DNA matches it firmly. Only part of the rows carry a size: once, few, many, or a class if the clone is expanded.

D gene,J gene,V gene,CDR3 length,clone size,CDR3 protein,CDR3 DNA
-,TRBJ1-2,TRBV7-2,12,once,CASSSRQRRYTF,TGTGCCAGCAGCTCCCGACAGAGGCGCTACACCTTC
-,TRBJ2-7,TRBV6-1,14,-,CASSEFLGAYEQYF,TGTGCCAGCAGTGAATTCCTGGGGGCCTACGAGCAGTACTTC
-,TRBJ2-4,TRBV12-5,17,-,CASGLVTSMEAKNIQYF,TGTGCTAGTGGTTTGGTAACGTCGATGGAAGCCAAAAACATTCAGTACTTC
-,TRBJ1-1,TRBV19,13,-,CASRVTGNTEAFF,TGTGCCAGTAGGGTCACAGGGAACACTGAAGCTTTCTTT
-,TRBJ1-2,TRBV29-1,13,-,CSVGGGGDYGYTF,TGCAGCGTGGGCGGGGGAGGGGACTATGGCTACACCTTC
-,TRBJ1-4,TRBV12-5,18,-,CASGFVRDGETTNEKLFF,TGTGCTAGTGGTTTCGTCCGGGACGGCGAAACAACTAATGAAAAACTGTTTTTT
-,TRBJ1-3,TRBV7-9,15,-,CASSFGGSSGNTIYF,TGTGCCAGCAGCTTTGGGGGGAGCTCTGGAAACACCATATATTTT
TRBD1,TRBJ2-5,TRBV11-1,15,-,CASSLRQGNQETQYF,TGTGCCAGCAGCCTAAGACAGGGTAACCAAGAGACCCAGTACTTC
-,TRBJ2-1,TRBV18,16,-,CASSMNGVPSYNEQFF,TGTGCCAGCTCAATGAACGGGGTCCCCTCCTACAATGAGCAGTTCTTC
TRBD1,TRBJ2-7,TRBV6-8,13,-,CASRTAGQGVLYF,TGTGCCAGCAGAACCGCGGGACAGGGGGTTCTGTACTTC
-,TRBJ1-3,TRBV3-1/TRBV3-2,15,-,CASSQDLSSGNTIYF,TGTGCCAGCAGCCAAGATCTAAGCTCTGGAAACACCATATATTTT
TRBD2,TRBJ2-7,TRBV28,14,-,CASTIGGGSYEQYF,TGTGCCAGCACCATAGGCGGGGGCTCCTACGAGCAGTACTTC